Listed below are T cell receptor beta chains from one sample, sequenced in a study of blood T cell repertoires in COVID-19. TCRdb's copy holds only in-frame clones and misses some; the assay was immunoSEQ multiplex PCR. The data show 400,000 to 450,000 clones, with approximately 90% seen just once and 0.8% to 0.9% held by the top ten. The sample comprised peripheral blood. These receptor sequences come from a man aged 18 to 29 with COVID-19, enrolled during active disease. Both conserved end residues are part of each CDR3. The D gene is left open where the match is weak. Expanded clones are given a class, and other clones once, few, many or no size at all.

V gene	clone size	CDR3 length	D gene	J gene	CDR3 protein	CDR3 DNA
TRBV14	.	14	.	TRBJ2-5	CASSHRGSQQTQYF	TGTGCCAGCAGCCACAGAGGTAGCCAACAGACCCAGTACTTC
TRBV2	.	13	TRBD1	TRBJ1-4	CASSGQGVEKLFF	TGTGCCAGCAGTGGACAGGGCGTTGAAAAACTGTTTTTT
TRBV6-5	.	15	.	TRBJ1-1	CASSYSSGVGTEAFF	TGTGCCAGCAGTTACTCCTCCGGGGTTGGCACTGAAGCTTTCTTT
TRBV6-5	.	13	.	TRBJ2-5	CASSYNSKETQYF	TGTGCCAGCAGTTACAACAGTAAAGAGACCCAGTACTTC
TRBV27	.	14	TRBD1	TRBJ2-5	CASGPGQIQETQYF	TGTGCCAGCGGCCCGGGACAGATCCAAGAGACCCAGTACTTC
TRBV7-9	.	15	.	TRBJ1-6	CASRDSQGLNSPLHF	TGTGCCAGCAGGGATTCGCAGGGATTGAATTCACCCCTCCACTTT
TRBV5-1	.	13	.	TRBJ2-2	CASSLADTGELFF	TGCGCCAGCAGCTTGGCGGACACCGGGGAGCTGTTTTTT
TRBV19	.	16	TRBD2	TRBJ2-1	CASSMTSGSLSEEQFF	TGTGCCAGTAGTATGACTAGCGGGAGTCTCTCAGAGGAGCAGTTCTTC
TRBV6-5	.	16	TRBD1	TRBJ2-3	CASSYTRDSFTDTQYF	TGTGCCAGCAGTTATACCAGGGACAGTTTCACAGATACGCAGTATTTT
TRBV5-4	.	15	TRBD2	TRBJ2-1	CASSSGLAGYNEQFF	TGTGCCAGCAGCTCCGGACTAGCGGGCTACAATGAGCAGTTCTTC
TRBV7-9	.	14	.	TRBJ2-7	CASSLADSSYEQYF	TGTGCCAGCAGCTTAGCGGACAGTTCCTACGAGCAGTACTTC
TRBV7-9	.	12	.	TRBJ1-2	CASSEDRSGYTF	TGTGCCAGCAGCGAGGACAGATCTGGCTACACCTTC
TRBV2	.	15	.	TRBJ1-2	CASSPDWGGNYGYTF	TGTGCCAGCAGTCCAGATTGGGGAGGTAACTATGGCTACACCTTC
TRBV6-5	once	15	TRBD1	TRBJ1-5	CASRQGHYSNQPQHF	TGTGCCAGCAGACAGGGGCATTATAGCAATCAGCCCCAGCATTTT
TRBV19	.	16	.	TRBJ2-2	CASRSLAGANTGELFF	TGTGCCAGTAGATCCCTTGCGGGCGCGAACACCGGGGAGCTGTTTTTT
TRBV19	.	15	.	TRBJ2-1	CASRRGPNTYNEQFF	TGTGCCAGCCGGAGGGGACCGAATACCTACAATGAGCAGTTCTTC
TRBV29-1	once	12	.	TRBJ1-2	CSVIAVSYGYTF	TGCAGCGTAATTGCGGTCAGCTATGGCTACACCTTC
TRBV7-2	many	18	TRBD2	TRBJ2-1	CASSLEGTSGRYYNEQFF	TGTGCCAGCAGCTTAGAGGGCACTAGCGGGAGGTACTACAATGAGCAGTTCTTC
TRBV9	.	14	.	TRBJ2-7	CASSLQGRDYEQYF	TGTGCCAGCAGCCTGCAGGGTAGAGACTACGAGCAGTACTTC
TRBV7-2	once	15	.	TRBJ1-2	CASSPSDRKVYGYTF	TGTGCCAGCAGCCCCTCTGACAGGAAGGTCTATGGCTACACCTTC
TRBV6-4	.	16	TRBD1	TRBJ1-2	CASSAVPGQYRYGYTF	TGTGCCAGCAGTGCCGTCCCGGGACAGTATCGCTATGGCTACACCTTC
TRBV7-2	once	16	.	TRBJ2-1	CASSPTSGVVYNEQFF	TGTGCCAGCAGCCCCACCTCCGGGGTGGTATACAATGAGCAGTTCTTC
TRBV11-3	.	15	TRBD2	TRBJ2-1	CASSGGRTTYNEQFF	TGTGCCAGCAGCGGCGGGAGAACGACCTACAATGAGCAGTTCTTC
TRBV10-2	.	17	.	TRBJ2-5	CASSAYIGRFGGETQYF	TGCGCCAGCAGTGCTTACATCGGCCGGTTTGGGGGGGAGACCCAGTACTTC
TRBV7-9	.	12	.	TRBJ2-7	CASRHDNYEQYF	TGTGCCAGCAGACACGACAACTACGAGCAGTACTTC
TRBV14	.	17	.	TRBJ2-5	CASSDLIGALSGETQYF	TGTGCCAGCAGCGACCTTATTGGGGCGCTTTCAGGAGAGACCCAGTACTTC
TRBV2	.	13	.	TRBJ1-6	CASHEGYQSPLHF	TGTGCCAGTCACGAGGGTTACCAATCACCCCTCCACTTT
TRBV24-1	.	14	.	TRBJ2-1	CATSGSGDYNEQFF	TGTGCCACCAGTGGGTCTGGAGATTACAATGAGCAGTTCTTC
TRBV7-8	once	15	.	TRBJ2-1	CASSSRDISYNEQFF	TGTGCCAGCAGCTCAAGAGATATCTCCTACAATGAGCAGTTCTTC
TRBV5-1	.	12	.	TRBJ1-2	CASSAANYGYTF	TGCGCCAGCAGCGCAGCTAACTATGGCTACACCTTC
TRBV6-5	.	13	.	TRBJ2-1	CASTRGSYNEQFF	TGTGCCAGCACTAGAGGCTCCTACAATGAGCAGTTCTTC
TRBV3-1/TRBV3-2	.	16	.	TRBJ2-3	CASSQDVGTKADTQYF	TGTGCCAGCAGCCAAGATGTGGGGACAAAGGCAGATACGCAGTATTTT
TRBV10-3	.	13	TRBD2	TRBJ2-1	CAIGTSGSDEQFF	TGTGCCATTGGGACTAGCGGGAGCGATGAGCAGTTCTTC
TRBV5-8	.	18	TRBD2	TRBJ2-7	CASTRGTSGSGATNEQYF	TGTGCCAGCACCCGTGGGACTAGCGGGAGTGGGGCAACCAACGAGCAGTACTTC
TRBV5-5	.	14	TRBD1	TRBJ2-7	CASSLGQGHYEQYF	TGTGCCAGCAGCTTGGGACAGGGACACTACGAGCAGTACTTC
TRBV30	.	16	TRBD2	TRBJ2-2	CAWIGLAGQNTGELFF	TGTGCCTGGATAGGACTAGCGGGACAAAACACCGGGGAGCTGTTTTTT
TRBV6-5	.	14	TRBD1	TRBJ1-5	CASRPGTENQPQHF	TGTGCCAGCAGACCCGGGACAGAGAATCAGCCCCAGCATTTT
TRBV14	.	14	TRBD2	TRBJ2-7	CASSSQRGTYEQYF	TGTGCCAGCAGCTCCCAGCGGGGGACCTACGAGCAGTACTTC
TRBV5-1	few	11	.	TRBJ1-1	CASSRGNEAFF	TGCGCCAGCAGCCGCGGAAATGAAGCTTTCTTT
TRBV12-3/TRBV12-4	.	10	.	TRBJ2-2	CASLGGELFF	TGTGCCAGCCTCGGCGGGGAGCTGTTTTTT
TRBV5-5	.	13	.	TRBJ2-3	CASSLIAVDTQYF	TGTGCCAGCAGCTTAATAGCGGTGGATACGCAGTATTTT
TRBV12-3/TRBV12-4	many	13	TRBD1	TRBJ2-7	CASSSGTVYEQYF	TGTGCCAGCAGTTCCGGGACAGTTTACGAGCAGTACTTC
TRBV5-1	.	15	TRBD1	TRBJ2-7	CASSSDGQVNYEQYF	TGCGCCAGCAGCTCGGACGGACAGGTCAACTACGAGCAGTACTTC
TRBV7-2	.	17	TRBD1	TRBJ1-1	CASSSLDRGQKNTEAFF	TGTGCCAGCAGCTCTTTGGACAGGGGGCAGAAGAACACTGAAGCTTTCTTT
TRBV11-2	once	14	TRBD1	TRBJ1-2	CASSLVGQDYGYTF	TGTGCCAGCAGCTTAGTGGGACAGGACTATGGCTACACCTTC
TRBV24-1	.	14	.	TRBJ1-5	CATSDFPGIEPQHF	TGTGCCACCAGTGATTTTCCGGGAATCGAGCCCCAGCATTTT
TRBV14	.	20	TRBD1	TRBJ2-7	CASSQLGIGDWDREPIEQYF	TGTGCCAGCAGCCAACTGGGTATAGGGGATTGGGACAGGGAACCAATCGAGCAGTACTTC
TRBV7-2	once	15	.	TRBJ2-1	CASSLELLPYNEQFF	TGTGCCAGCAGCTTAGAGTTACTACCGTACAATGAGCAGTTCTTC
TRBV18	.	15	TRBD2	TRBJ2-1	CASSPKSGGNNEQFF	TGTGCCAGCTCACCAAAGAGCGGGGGGAACAATGAGCAGTTCTTC
TRBV6-1	.	15	.	TRBJ1-5	CASSEARTDNQPQHF	TGTGCCAGCAGTGAAGCGCGGACAGACAATCAGCCCCAGCATTTT
TRBV3-1/TRBV3-2	.	16	TRBD2	TRBJ2-1	CASSLTSGGASNEQFF	TGTGCCAGCAGTTTGACTAGCGGGGGGGCCTCCAATGAGCAGTTCTTC
TRBV5-5	.	17	.	TRBJ1-1	CASSLVSGNGMNTEAFF	TGTGCCAGCAGCTTGGTGTCAGGGAATGGGATGAACACTGAAGCTTTCTTT
TRBV3-1/TRBV3-2	.	14	.	TRBJ2-3	CASSQDTRTDTQYF	TGTGCCAGCAGCCAAGACACGCGGACAGATACGCAGTATTTT
TRBV5-1	.	14	.	TRBJ2-5	CASSFSGAYETQYF	TGCGCCAGCAGCTTTTCAGGGGCATACGAGACCCAGTACTTC
TRBV11-2	once	13	.	TRBJ2-5	CASSAARTETQYF	TGTGCCAGCAGCGCCGCACGGACTGAGACCCAGTACTTC
TRBV19	.	14	.	TRBJ2-5	CASSIDASEETQYF	TGTGCCAGTAGTATAGATGCCAGCGAAGAGACCCAGTACTTC
TRBV6-5	.	14	TRBD1	TRBJ2-7	CASIIRDRPYEQYF	TGTGCCAGCATAATCCGGGACAGACCCTACGAGCAGTACTTC